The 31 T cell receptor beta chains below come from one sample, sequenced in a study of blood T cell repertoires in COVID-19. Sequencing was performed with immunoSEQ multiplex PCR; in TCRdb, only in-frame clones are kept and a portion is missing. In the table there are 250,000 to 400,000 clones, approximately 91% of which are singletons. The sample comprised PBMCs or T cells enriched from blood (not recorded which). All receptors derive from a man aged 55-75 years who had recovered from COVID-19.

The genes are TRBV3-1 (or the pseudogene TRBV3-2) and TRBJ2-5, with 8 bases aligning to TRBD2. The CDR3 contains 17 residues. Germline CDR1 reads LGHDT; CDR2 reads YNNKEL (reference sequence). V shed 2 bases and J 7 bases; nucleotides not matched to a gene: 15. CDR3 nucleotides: TGTGCCAGCAGCCAAAGGCTAGCGGGCCACCTCAATGGGACCCAGTACTTC. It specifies CASSQRLAGHLNGTQYF.

The CDR3 nucleotides are TGTGCCGGGAGGGAGGGGGAAGTGGACGAGCAGTACTTC. As protein: CAGREGEVDEQYF. The chain carries TRBV10-3 and TRBJ2-7, with D possibly matching TRBD2 (7 bases). This CDR3 spans 13 amino acids. Germline V gives CDR1 ENHRY, CDR2 SYGVKD. Trimming removed 11 bases from V and 5 bases from J, with 19 bases in between.

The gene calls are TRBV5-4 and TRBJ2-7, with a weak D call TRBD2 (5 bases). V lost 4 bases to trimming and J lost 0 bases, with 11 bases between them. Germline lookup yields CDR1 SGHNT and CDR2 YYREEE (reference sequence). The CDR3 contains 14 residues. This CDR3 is CASSKDFSSYEQYF. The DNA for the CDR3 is TGTGCCAGCAGCAAGGACTTTAGCTCCTACGAGCAGTACTTC.

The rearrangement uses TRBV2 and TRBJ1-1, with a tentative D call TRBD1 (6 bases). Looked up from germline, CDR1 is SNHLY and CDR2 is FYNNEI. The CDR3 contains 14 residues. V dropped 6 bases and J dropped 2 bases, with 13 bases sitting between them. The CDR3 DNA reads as TGTGCCAGCAGGGTTGAACAGGGCAACACTGAAGCTTTCTTT. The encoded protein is CASRVEQGNTEAFF.

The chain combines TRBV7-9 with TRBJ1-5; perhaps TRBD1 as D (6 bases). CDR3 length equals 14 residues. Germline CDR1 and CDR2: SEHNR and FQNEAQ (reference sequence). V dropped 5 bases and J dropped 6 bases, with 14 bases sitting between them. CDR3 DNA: TGTGCCAGCAGCCTCGACCAGGGGCTTCAGCCCCAGCATTTT. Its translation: CASSLDQGLQPQHF.

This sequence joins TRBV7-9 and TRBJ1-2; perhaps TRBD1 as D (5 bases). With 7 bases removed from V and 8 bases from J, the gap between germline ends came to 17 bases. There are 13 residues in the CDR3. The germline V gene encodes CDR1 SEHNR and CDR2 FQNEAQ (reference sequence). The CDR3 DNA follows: TGTGCCAGCACCTCCTGGGGGGACTCAGGCTACACCTTC. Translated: CASTSWGDSGYTF.

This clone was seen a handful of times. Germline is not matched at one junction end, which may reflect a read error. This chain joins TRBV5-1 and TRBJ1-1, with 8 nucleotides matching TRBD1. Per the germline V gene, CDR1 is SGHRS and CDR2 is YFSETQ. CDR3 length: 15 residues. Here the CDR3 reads CASSARQGLNTEAFF. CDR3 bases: TGCGCCAGCAGCGCCCGACAGGGGCTGAATACTGAAGCTTTCTTT.

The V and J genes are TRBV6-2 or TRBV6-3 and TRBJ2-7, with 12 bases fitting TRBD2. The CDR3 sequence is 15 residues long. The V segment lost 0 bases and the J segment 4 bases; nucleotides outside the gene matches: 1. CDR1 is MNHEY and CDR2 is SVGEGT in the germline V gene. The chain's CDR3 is CASSYSTSGRYEQYF. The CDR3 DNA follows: TGTGCCAGCAGTTACTCGACTAGCGGGAGATACGAGCAGTACTTC.

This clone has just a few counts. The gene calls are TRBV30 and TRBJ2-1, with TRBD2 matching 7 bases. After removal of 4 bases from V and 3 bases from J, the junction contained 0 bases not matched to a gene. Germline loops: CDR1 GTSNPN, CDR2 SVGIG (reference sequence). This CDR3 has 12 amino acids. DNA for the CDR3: TGTGCCTGGACTAGCGGCTACAATGAGCAGTTCTTC. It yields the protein CAWTSGYNEQFF.

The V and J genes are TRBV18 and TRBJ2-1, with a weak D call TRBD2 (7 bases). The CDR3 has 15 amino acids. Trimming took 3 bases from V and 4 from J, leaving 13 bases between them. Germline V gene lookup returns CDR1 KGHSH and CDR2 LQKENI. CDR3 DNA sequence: TGTGCCAGCTCACCGTCAGCGGGGACATACAATGAGCAGTTCTTC. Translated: CASSPSAGTYNEQFF.

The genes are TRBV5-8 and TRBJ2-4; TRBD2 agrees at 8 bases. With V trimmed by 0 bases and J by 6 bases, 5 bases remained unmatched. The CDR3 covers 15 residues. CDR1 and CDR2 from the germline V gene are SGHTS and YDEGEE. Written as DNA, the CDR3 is TGTGCCAGCAGCTTGGGAGCGGGAGTTGGAAACATTCAGTACTTC. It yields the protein CASSLGAGVGNIQYF. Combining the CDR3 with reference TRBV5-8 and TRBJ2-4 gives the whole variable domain EAGVTQSPTHLIKTRGQQATLRCSPISGHTSVYWYQQALGLGLQFLLWYDEGEERNRGNFPPRFSGRQFPNYSSELNVNALELEDSALYLCASSLGAGVGNIQYFGAGTRLSVL.

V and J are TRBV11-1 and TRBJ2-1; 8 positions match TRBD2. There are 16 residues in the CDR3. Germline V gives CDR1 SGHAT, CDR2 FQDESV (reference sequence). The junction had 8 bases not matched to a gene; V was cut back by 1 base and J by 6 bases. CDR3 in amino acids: CASSLVGTSRFNEQFF. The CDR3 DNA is TGTGCCAGCAGCTTAGTTGGGACTAGTAGGTTCAATGAGCAGTTCTTC. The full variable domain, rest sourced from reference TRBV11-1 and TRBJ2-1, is EAEVAQSPRYKITEKSQAVAFWCDPISGHATLYWYRQILGQGPELLVQFQDESVVDDSQLPKDRFSAERLKGVDSTLKIQPAELGDSAMYLCASSLVGTSRFNEQFFGPGTRLTVL.

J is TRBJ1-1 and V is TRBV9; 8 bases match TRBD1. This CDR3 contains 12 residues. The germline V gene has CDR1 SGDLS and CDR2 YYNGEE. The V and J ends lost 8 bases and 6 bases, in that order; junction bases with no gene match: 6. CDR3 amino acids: CASTGGEPEAFF. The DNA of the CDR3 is TGTGCCAGTACAGGGGGGGAGCCTGAAGCTTTCTTT.

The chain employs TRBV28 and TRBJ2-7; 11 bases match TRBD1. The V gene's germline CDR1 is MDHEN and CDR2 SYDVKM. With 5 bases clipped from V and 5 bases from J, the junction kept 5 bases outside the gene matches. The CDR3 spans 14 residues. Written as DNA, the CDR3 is TGTGCCAGCAGTATCCGGACAGGGGGCCACGAGCAGTACTTC. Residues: CASSIRTGGHEQYF.

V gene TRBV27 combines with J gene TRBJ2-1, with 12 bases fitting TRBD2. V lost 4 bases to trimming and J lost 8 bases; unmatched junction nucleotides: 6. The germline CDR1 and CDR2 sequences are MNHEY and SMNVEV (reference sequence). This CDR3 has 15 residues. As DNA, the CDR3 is TGTGCCAGCAGTTGGACTAGCGGGATTAGGGATGAGCAGTTCTTC. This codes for CASSWTSGIRDEQFF.

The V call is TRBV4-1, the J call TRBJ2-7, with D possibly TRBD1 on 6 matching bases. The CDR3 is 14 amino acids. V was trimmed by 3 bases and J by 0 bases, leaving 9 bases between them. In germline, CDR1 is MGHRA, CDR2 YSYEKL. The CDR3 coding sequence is TGCGCCAGCAGCCACGGGGACAACTCCTACGAGCAGTACTTC. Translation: CASSHGDNSYEQYF.

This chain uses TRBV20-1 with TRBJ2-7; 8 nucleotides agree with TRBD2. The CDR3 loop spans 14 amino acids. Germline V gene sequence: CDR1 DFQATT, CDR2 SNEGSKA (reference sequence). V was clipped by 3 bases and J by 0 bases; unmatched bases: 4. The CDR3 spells CSASSSGISYEQYF. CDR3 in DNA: TGCAGTGCTAGTAGTAGCGGGATCTCCTACGAGCAGTACTTC.

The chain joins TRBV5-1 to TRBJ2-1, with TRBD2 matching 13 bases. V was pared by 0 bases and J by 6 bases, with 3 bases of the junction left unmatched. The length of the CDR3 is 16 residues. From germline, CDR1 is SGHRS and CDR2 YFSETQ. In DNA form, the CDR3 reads TGCGCCAGCAGCTTGGCCGGGACTAGCGGGATCAATGAGCAGTTCTTC. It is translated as CASSLAGTSGINEQFF.

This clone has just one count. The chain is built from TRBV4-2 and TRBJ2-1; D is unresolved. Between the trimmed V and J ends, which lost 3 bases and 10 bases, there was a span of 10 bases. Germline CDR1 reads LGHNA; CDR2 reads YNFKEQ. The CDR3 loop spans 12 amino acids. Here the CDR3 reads CASSHPSSEQFF. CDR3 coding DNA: TGTGCCAGCAGCCACCCAAGTAGCGAGCAGTTCTTC.

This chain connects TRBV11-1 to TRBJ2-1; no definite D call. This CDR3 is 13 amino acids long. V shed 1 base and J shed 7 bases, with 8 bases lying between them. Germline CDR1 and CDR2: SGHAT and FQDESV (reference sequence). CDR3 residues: CASSLDGWNEQFF. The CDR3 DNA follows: TGTGCCAGCAGCTTAGACGGGTGGAATGAGCAGTTCTTC.

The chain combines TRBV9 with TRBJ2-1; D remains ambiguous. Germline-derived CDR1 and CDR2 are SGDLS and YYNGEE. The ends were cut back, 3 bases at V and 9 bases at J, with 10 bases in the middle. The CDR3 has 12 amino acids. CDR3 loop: CASSAITSEQFF. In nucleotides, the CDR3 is TGTGCCAGCAGCGCCATTACAAGTGAGCAGTTCTTC.

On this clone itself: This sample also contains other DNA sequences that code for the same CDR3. The CDR3 spells CASSYGTGTYEQYF. DNA of the CDR3: TGTGCCAGCAGTTACGGTACAGGGACCTACGAGCAGTACTTC. V usage is TRBV6-5 and J usage is TRBJ2-7, with a weak D call TRBD1 (6 bases). Germline lookup yields CDR1 MNHEY and CDR2 SVGAGI. This CDR3 spans 14 amino acids. Trimming removed 2 bases from V and 2 bases from J, with 10 bases in between.

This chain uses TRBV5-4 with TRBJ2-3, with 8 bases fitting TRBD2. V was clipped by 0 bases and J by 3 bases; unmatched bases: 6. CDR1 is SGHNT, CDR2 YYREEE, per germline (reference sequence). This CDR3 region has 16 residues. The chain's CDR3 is CASSLEWAGGTDTQYF. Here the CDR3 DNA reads TGTGCCAGCAGCTTGGAATGGGCGGGAGGTACAGATACGCAGTATTTT.

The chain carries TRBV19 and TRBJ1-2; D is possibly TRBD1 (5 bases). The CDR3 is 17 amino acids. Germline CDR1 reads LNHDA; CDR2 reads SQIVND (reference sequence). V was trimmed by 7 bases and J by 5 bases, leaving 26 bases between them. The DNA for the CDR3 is TGTGCCAGTACCACTGGCCGGGGACGGAATGGGGGGTATGGCTACACCTTC. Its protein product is CASTTGRGRNGGYGYTF.

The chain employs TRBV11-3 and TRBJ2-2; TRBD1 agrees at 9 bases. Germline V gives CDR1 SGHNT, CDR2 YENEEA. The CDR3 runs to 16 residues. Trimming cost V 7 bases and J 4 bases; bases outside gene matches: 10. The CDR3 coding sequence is TGTGCCAGCACCCCGGGACAGGGTGCGGGCACCGGGGAGCTGTTTTTT. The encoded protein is CASTPGQGAGTGELFF. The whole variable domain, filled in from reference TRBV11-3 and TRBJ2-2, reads EAGVVQSPRYKIIEKKQPVAFWCNPISGHNTLYWYLQNLGQGPELLIRYENEEAVDDSQLPKDRFSAERLKGVDSTLKIQPAELGDSAVYLCASTPGQGAGTGELFFGEGSRLTVL.

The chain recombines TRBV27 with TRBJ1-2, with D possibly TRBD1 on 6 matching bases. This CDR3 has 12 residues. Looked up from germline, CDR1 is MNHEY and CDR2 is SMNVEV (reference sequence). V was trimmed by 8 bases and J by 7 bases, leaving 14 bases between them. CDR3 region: CASASGGAGYTF. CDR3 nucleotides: TGTGCCAGCGCATCGGGGGGGGCTGGCTACACCTTC.

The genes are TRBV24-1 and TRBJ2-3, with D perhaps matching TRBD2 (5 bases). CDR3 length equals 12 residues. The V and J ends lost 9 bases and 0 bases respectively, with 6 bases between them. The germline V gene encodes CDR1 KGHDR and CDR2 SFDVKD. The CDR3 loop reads CATGESTDTQYF. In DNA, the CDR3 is TGTGCCACCGGGGAGAGCACAGATACGCAGTATTTT.

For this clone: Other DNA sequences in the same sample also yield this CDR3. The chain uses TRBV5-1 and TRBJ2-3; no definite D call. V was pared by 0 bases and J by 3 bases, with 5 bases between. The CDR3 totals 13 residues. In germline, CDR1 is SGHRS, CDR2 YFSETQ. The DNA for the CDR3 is TGCGCCAGCAGCTTGGGAGCGACAGATACGCAGTATTTT. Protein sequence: CASSLGATDTQYF.

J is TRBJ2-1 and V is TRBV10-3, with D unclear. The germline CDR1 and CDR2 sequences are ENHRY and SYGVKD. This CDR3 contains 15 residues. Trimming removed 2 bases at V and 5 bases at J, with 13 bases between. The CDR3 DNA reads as TGTGCCATCAGTGAGGGGCTACCTTACAACAATGAGCAGTTCTTC. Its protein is CAISEGLPYNNEQFF.

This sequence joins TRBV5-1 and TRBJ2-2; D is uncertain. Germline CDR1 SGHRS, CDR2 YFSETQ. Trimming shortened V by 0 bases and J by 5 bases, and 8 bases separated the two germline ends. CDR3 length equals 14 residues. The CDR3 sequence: CASSLGVRTGELFF. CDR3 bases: TGCGCCAGCAGCTTGGGAGTACGGACCGGGGAGCTGTTTTTT. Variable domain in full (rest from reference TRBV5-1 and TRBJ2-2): KAGVTQTPRYLIKTRGQQVTLSCSPISGHRSVSWYQQTPGQGLQFLFEYFSETQRNKGNFPGRFSGRQFSNSRSEMNVSTLELGDSALYLCASSLGVRTGELFFGEGSRLTVL.

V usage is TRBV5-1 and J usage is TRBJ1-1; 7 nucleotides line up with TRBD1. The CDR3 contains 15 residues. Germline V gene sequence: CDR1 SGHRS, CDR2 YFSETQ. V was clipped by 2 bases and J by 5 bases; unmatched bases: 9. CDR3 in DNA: TGCGCCAGCAGCTTATCGACAGGGAGGAATACTGAAGCTTTCTTT. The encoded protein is CASSLSTGRNTEAFF.